Listed here are 15 T cell receptor beta chains from one sample, sequenced in a study of cytomegalovirus exposure and HLA in healthy donors. Primers: 60 Vbeta forward and 13 Jbeta reverse. Produced via immunoSEQ multiplex PCR; TCRdb's table is partial and in-frame only. The sample consists of 190,000 or so clones, about four fifths of them appearing once. The sequenced sample was PBMCs. These receptors were obtained from a woman between 45 and 65 years old in good health and CMV-seropositive.

The V and J genes are TRBV10-3 and TRBJ1-2; 7 nucleotides line up with TRBD1. CDR1 is ENHRY and CDR2 is SYGVKD in the germline V gene. V lost 5 bases and J lost 2; bases outside the gene matches: 8. There are 15 residues in the CDR3. CDR3 DNA: TGTGCCATCAGTCCCGGGACAGACTTAAACTATGGCTACACCTTC. It is translated as CAISPGTDLNYGYTF.

This clone was observed once. The gene calls are TRBV5-6 and TRBJ1-1, with D perhaps matching TRBD1 (5 bases). CDR1 and CDR2 (germline): SGHDT, YYEEEE. This CDR3 region has 15 residues. Trimming took 3 bases from V and 0 from J, leaving 12 bases between them. CDR3: CASSSTGFLNTEAFF. The CDR3 region has the DNA TGTGCCAGCAGCTCCACAGGTTTCCTGAACACTGAAGCTTTCTTT.

The rearrangement joins TRBV28 to TRBJ1-6, with D possibly TRBD1 on 5 matching bases. The V and J ends lost 8 bases and 14 bases respectively, with 16 bases between them. In germline, CDR1 is MDHEN, CDR2 SYDVKM. The CDR3 sequence is 12 residues long. The CDR3 bases are TGTGCCAGCCGGGGCCATGGGGGGACCCTCCACTTT. Translation gives CASRGHGGTLHF.

The table lists this clone with a count of one. This rearrangement joins TRBV28 to TRBJ2-1, with 9 bases matching TRBD2. There are 15 residues in the CDR3. Trimming cost V 8 bases and J 4 bases; bases outside gene matches: 9. Looked up from germline, CDR1 is MDHEN and CDR2 is SYDVKM. CDR3 DNA: TGTGCCAGCCGAGTAGCGGGGGAGGTGTACAATGAGCAGTTCTTC. Protein: CASRVAGEVYNEQFF.

The chain couples TRBV10-3 to TRBJ1-2; the match to TRBD1 covers 8 bases. V was clipped by 3 bases and J by 6 bases; unmatched bases: 9. This CDR3 comprises 15 residues. CDR1 is ENHRY, CDR2 SYGVKD, per germline. The DNA of the CDR3 is TGTGCCATCAGTGATATGGACAGGGATAGTGATGGCTACACCTTC. This codes for CAISDMDRDSDGYTF.

Only one count was recorded for this clone. The chain joins TRBV7-3 to TRBJ2-7, with 8 bases lining up with TRBD1. The CDR3 sequence is 16 residues long. Germline values: CDR1 SGHTA, CDR2 FQGTGA. V shed 2 bases and J 5 bases; nucleotides not matched to a gene: 11. The CDR3 protein is CASSLGGQGARDEQYF. In DNA, the CDR3 is TGTGCCAGCAGCTTAGGAGGCCAGGGGGCCCGCGACGAGCAGTACTTC.

This clone occurred once. The chain recombines TRBV18 with TRBJ2-1; 7 bases line up with TRBD1. V shed 2 bases, J shed 3 bases, and the junction held 7 bases outside the gene matches. The germline CDR1 and CDR2 sequences are KGHSH and LQKENI. This CDR3 has 16 residues. For the CDR3, the DNA is TGTGCCAGCTCACCAAGGGCAGGGGGTGACTACAATGAGCAGTTCTTC. This translates into CASSPRAGGDYNEQFF.

The chain joins TRBV7-6 to TRBJ1-1; tentatively, D is TRBD1 (6 bases). The germline V and J ends were trimmed by 1 base and 5 bases, with 11 bases remaining between them. The V gene's germline CDR1 is SGHVS and CDR2 FNYEAQ. The CDR3 extends over 14 amino acids. The CDR3 DNA follows: TGTGCCAGCAGCTTAGAGGCAGGGGAGACTGAAGCTTTCTTT. Translated: CASSLEAGETEAFF.

V usage is TRBV5-1 and J usage is TRBJ1-1, with 8 bases identical to TRBD1. With V trimmed by 4 bases and J by 1 base, 3 bases remained unmatched. CDR3 length: 14 amino acids. Germline loops: CDR1 SGHRS, CDR2 YFSETQ. CDR3 sequence (DNA): TGCGCCAGCAGCACCGGGACAGGGAACACTGAAGCTTTCTTT. Translation: CASSTGTGNTEAFF.

The V call is TRBV5-6, the J call TRBJ2-7; D may be TRBD2 (6 bases). The CDR3 consists of 14 residues. Germline loops: CDR1 SGHDT, CDR2 YYEEEE. With 2 bases removed from V and 1 base from J, the gap between germline ends came to 10 bases. This CDR3 is CASSFGGESYEQYF. CDR3 DNA sequence: TGTGCCAGCAGCTTTGGCGGGGAGTCCTACGAGCAGTACTTC.

The genes are TRBV21-1 and TRBJ1-1; TRBD1, the D gene given by the table, was not confirmed from the DNA. TRBV21-1 is deemed a pseudogene. The length of the CDR3 is 14 residues. Here the CDR3 DNA reads TGTGCCAGCAGCTTACAGGGGGAGAACACTGAAGCTTTCTTT. It encodes CASSLQGENTEAFF.

The rearrangement joins TRBV5-3 to TRBJ1-3; D is ambiguous. TRBV5-3 is marked as an open reading frame, function uncertain. This CDR3 is 21 amino acids long. V lost 4 bases and J 0 bases, leaving 29 bases between the germline ends. The CDR3 region is CARSVLGLFRSPKTSGNTIYF. In DNA, the CDR3 is TGTGCCAGAAGCGTCCTCGGACTTTTCCGGAGTCCTAAAACCTCTGGAAACACCATATATTTT.

This chain joins TRBV19 and TRBJ2-4; D is possibly TRBD2 (5 bases). Germline V gene lookup returns CDR1 LNHDA and CDR2 SQIVND (reference sequence). Trimming took 7 bases from V and 0 from J, leaving 22 bases between them. The CDR3 runs to 18 residues. The CDR3 DNA sequence: TGTGCCAGTACCCCATCCTATAGGCGAGGGCTAGCCAAAAACATTCAGTACTTC. Translating gives CASTPSYRRGLAKNIQYF.

This chain connects TRBV4-1 to TRBJ2-3; possible D gene TRBD2, 5 bases. Per germline, CDR1 MGHRA and CDR2 YSYEKL. V was trimmed by 4 bases and J by 1 base, leaving 15 bases between them. The CDR3 consists of 16 residues. CDR3 sequence: CASSLLGMEGTDTQYF. The CDR3 nucleotides read TGCGCCAGCAGCCTCCTAGGTATGGAGGGCACAGATACGCAGTATTTT.

The CDR3 region has the DNA TGTGCCAGCAGCTTGCAGGCAGGGCAAGAGACCCAGTACTTC. This codes for CASSLQAGQETQYF. The rearrangement uses TRBV5-4 and TRBJ2-5; perhaps TRBD1 as D (5 bases). V was clipped by 1 base and J by 2 bases, with 9 bases between them. The CDR3 has 14 amino acids. The germline V gene encodes CDR1 SGHNT and CDR2 YYREEE (reference sequence).